This TCR beta chain was profiled in a study of Ad26.COV2.S vaccination and SARS-CoV-2 variants. Study-level information: Once, or twice with 56 days between doses, Ad26.COV2.S was given intramuscularly. The study's findings and limits: Participants given vaccine showed non-spike TCR breadth similar to that of placebo recipients.

The repertoire was sequenced with immunoSEQ multiplex PCR; TCRdb's copy has only in-frame clones and lacks some. The data show 250,000 to 300,000 clones, more than 70% seen once. Concerning this clone: Its antigen is currently unknown.

Treatment here: some 20 received Ad26.COV2.S at low or high dose, single or two shots; about 5 received placebo; per-sample allocation not given. Sampling took place 63 days after the first vaccine or placebo injection. Donation came from an adult in Boston who was aged 18-55 years. The source material was peripheral blood, sampled in a trial of Ad26.COV2.S vaccine versus placebo. The sequence was collected from a person between 18 and 59 years old who received the Ad26.COV2.S COVID-19 vaccine or a placebo.

CDR3 in amino acids: CASSPQTQTPGGFF. CDR3 coding DNA: TGTGCCAGCAGCCCACAAACGCAGACTCCAGGGGGGTTCTTC. The chain couples TRBV5-5 to TRBJ2-1; 7 bases are shared with TRBD1. CDR3 length: 14 amino acids. V shed 4 bases and J 15 bases; nucleotides not matched to a gene: 16. The germline V gene encodes CDR1 SGHKS and CDR2 YYEKEE (reference sequence).